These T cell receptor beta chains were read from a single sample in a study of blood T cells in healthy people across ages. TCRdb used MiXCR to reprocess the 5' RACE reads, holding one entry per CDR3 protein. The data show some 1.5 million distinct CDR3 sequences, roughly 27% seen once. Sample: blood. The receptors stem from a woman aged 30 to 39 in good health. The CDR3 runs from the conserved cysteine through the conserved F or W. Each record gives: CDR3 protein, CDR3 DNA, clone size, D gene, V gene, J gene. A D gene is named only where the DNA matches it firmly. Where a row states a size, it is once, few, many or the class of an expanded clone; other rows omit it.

CDR3 protein: CAISYPSGYTF
CDR3 DNA: TGTGCCATCAGTTACCCGTCCGGCTACACCTTC
clone size: few
D gene: .
V gene: TRBV6-2/TRBV6-3
J gene: TRBJ1-2

CDR3 protein: CACSTGRSNQPQHF
CDR3 DNA: TGTGCCTGCAGCACGGGACGGTCCAATCAGCCCCAGCATTTT
clone size: .
D gene: .
V gene: TRBV7-2
J gene: TRBJ1-5

CDR3 protein: CASSYNPSGGVETQYF
CDR3 DNA: TGTGCCAGCAGTTACAATCCATCGGGAGGGGTAGAGACCCAGTACTTC
clone size: many
D gene: TRBD2
V gene: TRBV6-5
J gene: TRBJ2-5

CDR3 protein: CASIPETAKNIQYF
CDR3 DNA: TGCGCCAGCATCCCGGAGACAGCGAAAAACATTCAGTACTTC
clone size: .
D gene: .
V gene: TRBV5-1
J gene: TRBJ2-4

CDR3 protein: CASSWTSAATTGELFF
CDR3 DNA: TGCGCCAGCAGCTGGACTAGCGCGGCAACGACCGGGGAGCTGTTTTTT
clone size: few
D gene: TRBD2
V gene: TRBV5-1
J gene: TRBJ2-2

CDR3 protein: CSARGTSGTTGELFF
CDR3 DNA: TGCAGTGCTAGAGGGACTAGCGGGACCACCGGGGAGCTGTTTTTT
clone size: .
D gene: TRBD2
V gene: TRBV20-1
J gene: TRBJ2-2

CDR3 protein: CSVEKDSLWNTEAFF
CDR3 DNA: TGCAGCGTTGAAAAGGACAGCTTATGGAATACTGAAGCTTTCTTT
clone size: once
D gene: .
V gene: TRBV29-1
J gene: TRBJ1-1

CDR3 protein: CASSSLAGGPFGELFF
CDR3 DNA: TGTGCCAGCAGCTCCTTAGCGGGAGGGCCGTTCGGGGAGCTGTTTTTT
clone size: .
D gene: TRBD2
V gene: TRBV7-2
J gene: TRBJ2-2

CDR3 protein: CASSLVVAGVYNEQFF
CDR3 DNA: TGCGCCAGCAGCTTGGTGGTAGCGGGGGTGTACAATGAGCAGTTCTTC
clone size: .
D gene: TRBD2
V gene: TRBV5-1
J gene: TRBJ2-1

CDR3 protein: CASSLVRGGVETQYF
CDR3 DNA: TGTGCCAGCAGCTTAGTACGGGGGGGTGTGGAGACCCAGTACTTC
clone size: .
D gene: TRBD2
V gene: TRBV7-2
J gene: TRBJ2-5

CDR3 protein: CAISGIPEPNEKLFF
CDR3 DNA: TGTGCCATCAGTGGAATCCCAGAACCTAATGAAAAACTGTTTTTT
clone size: few
D gene: .
V gene: TRBV10-3
J gene: TRBJ1-4